A selection of T cell receptor beta chains follows, all from one sample in a study of blood T cell repertoires in COVID-19. The protocol was immunoSEQ multiplex PCR, while the TCRdb copy is restricted to in-frame clones and leaves out a portion. The sample holds over 150,000 clones, 70% to 90% seen once. Sample: peripheral blood. These TCRs come from a woman in her sixties with COVID-19, enrolled during active disease. The CDR3 runs from the conserved cysteine through the conserved F or W. Each record gives: D gene, J gene, V gene, clone size, CDR3 DNA, CDR3 protein. The D gene is left open where the match is weak. Size tells how often a clone was seen (once, few, many) or the class of an expanded clone, and some rows leave it out.

D: TRBD1
J: TRBJ1-4
V: TRBV5-1
size: NA
DNA: TGCGCCAGCAGCAATACCGGGACAGGGTTCGAAAAACTGTTTTTT
CDR3: CASSNTGTGFEKLFF

D: NA
J: TRBJ2-1
V: TRBV5-1
size: NA
DNA: TGCGCCAGCAGCTTTTCCCGGACAGCGAGCTCCTACAATGAGCAGTTCTTC
CDR3: CASSFSRTASSYNEQFF

D: NA
J: TRBJ1-1
V: TRBV5-1
size: NA
DNA: TGCGCCAGCAGCTTGGATACGGTTGCGATTGAAGCTTTCTTT
CDR3: CASSLDTVAIEAFF

D: NA
J: TRBJ1-5
V: TRBV19
size: NA
DNA: TGTGCCAGTAGTATCGGTACAGGGAATCTGCCCCAGCATTTT
CDR3: CASSIGTGNLPQHF

D: NA
J: TRBJ2-1
V: TRBV27
size: NA
DNA: TGTGCCATTTCGGGTGCCCCCTACAATGAGCAGTTCTTC
CDR3: CAISGAPYNEQFF

D: TRBD1
J: TRBJ2-5
V: TRBV24-1
size: NA
DNA: TGTGCCACCAGTGTTCAGGGGGTGCAGACCCAGTACTTC
CDR3: CATSVQGVQTQYF

D: NA
J: TRBJ1-1
V: TRBV10-3
size: NA
DNA: TGTGCCCACGCCGGAGGACTGAACACTGAAGCTTTCTTT
CDR3: CAHAGGLNTEAFF

D: NA
J: TRBJ1-1
V: TRBV7-2
size: NA
DNA: TGTGCCAGCGGCCGGGTGGGGGGGCTGAACACTGAAGCTTTCTTT
CDR3: CASGRVGGLNTEAFF

D: TRBD1
J: TRBJ1-1
V: TRBV6-1
size: once
DNA: TGTGCCAGCAGTGTCGGGACAGGGGGCGGAAACACTGAAGCTTTCTTT
CDR3: CASSVGTGGGNTEAFF

D: TRBD1
J: TRBJ1-2
V: TRBV6-1
size: NA
DNA: TGTGCCAGCAGTGAAGCGTCTACAGGGGGTTCCTACACCTTC
CDR3: CASSEASTGGSYTF

D: NA
J: TRBJ2-1
V: TRBV21-1
size: NA
DNA: TGTGCCAGCGCGGGGGGCCATTCCTACAATGAGCAGTTCTTC
CDR3: CASAGGHSYNEQFF

D: NA
J: TRBJ1-3
V: TRBV5-6
size: NA
DNA: TGTGCCAGCAGCTTGCGGGGGGCAGGGTCTGGAAACACCATATATTTT
CDR3: CASSLRGAGSGNTIYF

D: NA
J: TRBJ2-7
V: TRBV2
size: few
DNA: TGTGCCAGAGGGACTCCCCGACCCTACGAGCAGTACTTC
CDR3: CARGTPRPYEQYF

D: NA
J: TRBJ2-3
V: TRBV9
size: NA
DNA: TGTGCCAGCAGCTCCCAAGGGGGCGGGGGCACAGATACGCAGTATTTT
CDR3: CASSSQGGGGTDTQYF

D: NA
J: TRBJ2-3
V: TRBV7-2
size: NA
DNA: TGTGCCAGCAGCTTACAGGGGAGCACAGATACGCAGTATTTT
CDR3: CASSLQGSTDTQYF

D: NA
J: TRBJ1-3
V: TRBV7-6
size: NA
DNA: TGTGCCAGCACCCCCCAAGGGGGTTCTGGAAACACCATATATTTT
CDR3: CASTPQGGSGNTIYF

D: TRBD1
J: TRBJ1-1
V: TRBV5-1
size: NA
DNA: TGCGCCAGCAGCTTACTACCGGGACAGGGTGAAGCTTTCTTT
CDR3: CASSLLPGQGEAFF

D: TRBD2
J: TRBJ2-3
V: TRBV3-1/TRBV3-2
size: NA
DNA: TGTGCCAGCAGCCAAGGCGGGGGGTCCTTCGATACGCAGTATTTT
CDR3: CASSQGGGSFDTQYF

D: NA
J: TRBJ1-4
V: TRBV6-5
size: NA
DNA: TGTGCCAGCAGTTACTCGACCCGGCCCAGGGAAAAACTGTTTTTT
CDR3: CASSYSTRPREKLFF

D: TRBD1
J: TRBJ2-1
V: TRBV4-1
size: NA
DNA: TGCGCCAGCAAAGGAGGATGGACGGAGGGACAGGGGGCGCACAATGAGCAGTTCTTC
CDR3: CASKGGWTEGQGAHNEQFF

D: NA
J: TRBJ2-6
V: TRBV27
size: NA
DNA: TGTGCCAGCAGCTTAATATACTCTGGGGCCAACGTCCTGACTTTC
CDR3: CASSLIYSGANVLTF

D: NA
J: TRBJ2-2
V: TRBV11-3
size: NA
DNA: TGTGCCAGCAGCTTTGACAGCGCTAAGTCCGGGGAGCTGTTTTTT
CDR3: CASSFDSAKSGELFF

D: TRBD2
J: TRBJ2-7
V: TRBV7-9
size: few
DNA: TGTGCCAGCAGCTCCATAATTGGAGCCGGGACTAGCGGCTCCTACGAGCAGTACTTC
CDR3: CASSSIIGAGTSGSYEQYF

D: TRBD1
J: TRBJ2-5
V: TRBV6-5
size: NA
DNA: TGTGCCAGCAGCCTCGGGACAGGGCAAGAGACCCAGTACTTC
CDR3: CASSLGTGQETQYF

D: NA
J: TRBJ1-2
V: TRBV18
size: few
DNA: TGTGCCAGCTCACCAATGGGGCGGTCTGACTATGGCTACACCTTC
CDR3: CASSPMGRSDYGYTF

D: NA
J: TRBJ1-1
V: TRBV6-5
size: NA
DNA: TGTGCCAGCGATAGACGGACTGACACTGAAGCTTTCTTT
CDR3: CASDRRTDTEAFF

D: NA
J: TRBJ1-1
V: TRBV25-1
size: NA
DNA: TGTGCCAGCAGTGATAGGGGAAGTATCACTGAAGCTTTCTTT
CDR3: CASSDRGSITEAFF

D: NA
J: TRBJ1-2
V: TRBV6-5
size: NA
DNA: TGTGCCACTTTCGAGGTCTATGGCTACACCTTC
CDR3: CATFEVYGYTF

D: TRBD1
J: TRBJ2-7
V: TRBV9
size: NA
DNA: TGTGCCAGCAGCCTCGGGACAGTTTTCTCCTACGAGCAGTACTTC
CDR3: CASSLGTVFSYEQYF

D: NA
J: TRBJ2-2
V: TRBV7-3
size: few
DNA: TGTGCCAGCAGCTTTTATCCGGGACAGAACACCGGGGAGCTGTTTTTT
CDR3: CASSFYPGQNTGELFF

D: NA
J: TRBJ1-5
V: TRBV4-1
size: NA
DNA: TGCGCCAGCAGCCGAACAGCAGGTACATATAGCAATCAGCCCCAGCATTTT
CDR3: CASSRTAGTYSNQPQHF

D: TRBD2
J: TRBJ2-2
V: TRBV7-8
size: NA
DNA: TGTGCCAGCAGCTTCCCCTGGACTAGCGGGGCGAACACCGGGGAGCTGTTTTTT
CDR3: CASSFPWTSGANTGELFF

D: NA
J: TRBJ1-6
V: TRBV7-9
size: few
DNA: TGTGCCAGCAGCTTATCCAGGGAGGGTTCACCCCTCCACTTT
CDR3: CASSLSREGSPLHF